This entry lists 17 T cell receptor beta chains sequenced from one sample in a study of blood T cell repertoires in COVID-19. This table comes from immunoSEQ multiplex PCR, and its TCRdb copy is limited to in-frame clones, with some not included. The sample has a few hundred thousand clones; about 88% are singletons. Sample: peripheral blood. The receptors shown here come from a young man with active or convalescent COVID-19.

The chain joins TRBV7-2 to TRBJ2-1, with 12 bases matching TRBD2. V dropped 5 bases and J dropped 6; count of bases not matched to a gene: 2. The germline V gene encodes CDR1 SGHTA and CDR2 FQGNSA. The CDR3 contains 14 residues. The CDR3 DNA follows: TGTGCCAGCAGCCAGACTAGCGGGGGCAATGAGCAGTTCTTC. This sequence encodes CASSQTSGGNEQFF.

The chain has TRBV5-1 and TRBJ2-7; D perhaps matches TRBD1 (6 bases). V shed 1 base and J shed 2 bases, with 7 bases lying between them. The CDR3 consists of 13 residues. The germline gives CDR1 SGHRS, CDR2 YFSETQ. The CDR3 reads CASSLTGTYEQYF. The CDR3 region has the DNA TGCGCCAGCAGCTTGACAGGGACCTACGAGCAGTACTTC.

This clone was observed once. The chain links TRBV28 to TRBJ2-1; 12 bases are a match to TRBD2. Germline-derived CDR1 and CDR2 are MDHEN and SYDVKM. Germline trimming cut 6 bases from V and 6 bases from J; bases unmatched to any gene: 6. The CDR3 runs to 15 residues. Here the CDR3 reads CASSTTSGGTNEQFF. Written as DNA, the CDR3 is TGTGCCAGCAGCACTACTAGCGGGGGGACCAATGAGCAGTTCTTC.

For the CDR3, the DNA is TGTGCCAGCAGCGAACGGGACAGGACTAATGAAAAACTGTTTTTT. It encodes CASSERDRTNEKLFF. The rearrangement uses TRBV9 and TRBJ1-4; 8 nucleotides agree with TRBD1. The CDR3 contains 15 residues. Trimming at V came to 3 bases and at J to 2 bases, leaving 3 bases not matched to a gene. Germline loops: CDR1 SGDLS, CDR2 YYNGEE.

This clone has a single count. The rearrangement uses TRBV9 and TRBJ2-2; 8 bases match TRBD1. Germline trimming cut 3 bases from V and 3 bases from J; bases unmatched to any gene: 4. Germline loops: CDR1 SGDLS, CDR2 YYNGEE. CDR3 length: 15 residues. The CDR3 is CASSERTGYTGELFF. The CDR3 DNA reads TGTGCCAGCAGCGAAAGGACAGGGTACACCGGGGAGCTGTTTTTT.

This clone was found a few times. The chain combines TRBV5-1 with TRBJ1-3; a weak D match, TRBD1 (5 bases). CDR1 and CDR2 (germline): SGHRS, YFSETQ. The ends were cut back, 0 bases at V and 2 bases at J, with 12 bases in the middle. This CDR3 comprises 16 residues. The CDR3 bases are TGCGCCAGCAGCTTGGATTCAGGGACTCCTGGAAACACCATATATTTT. Translating gives CASSLDSGTPGNTIYF.

This chain joins TRBV18 and TRBJ1-3, with 7 bases matching TRBD1. The germline CDR1 and CDR2 sequences are KGHSH and LQKENI. This CDR3 contains 16 residues. The trim removed 6 bases at V and 6 bases at J, leaving 14 bases unmatched. CDR3 in DNA: TGTGCCAGCTCGTCCCCACTAACAGGGGAGGCAAACACCATATATTTT. It yields the protein CASSSPLTGEANTIYF.

The chain is built from TRBV1 and TRBJ2-7; TRBD1 is the table's D call and was not checked against the DNA. TRBV1 is a pseudogene. This CDR3 is 18 amino acids long. Here the CDR3 reads CTSSQEGQATSKCYEQYF. The CDR3 DNA reads as TGCACCAGCAGCCAAGAGGGACAGGCCACTTCAAAGTGCTACGAGCAGTACTTC.

The genes are TRBV6-6 and TRBJ2-1, with TRBD1 matching over 10 bases. Germline CDR1 is MNHNY and CDR2 is SVGAGI (reference sequence). V shed 5 bases, J shed 15 bases, and the junction held 22 bases outside the gene matches. CDR3 size: 17 residues. CDR3 coding DNA: TGTGCCAGCAGTCCCAACCCTCCGGGACAGGGGACCCATGGGGGGTTCTTC. This sequence encodes CASSPNPPGQGTHGGFF.

The V and J genes are TRBV2 and TRBJ1-1; 9 bases agree with TRBD1. This CDR3 contains 18 residues. Germline-derived CDR1 and CDR2 are SNHLY and FYNNEI. The V gene end was trimmed by 7 bases and the J gene end by 0 bases; junction bases not matched to a gene: 15. The CDR3 DNA reads as TGTGCCAGCAAAATTCATCCGGACAGGGGAGGAATGAACACTGAAGCTTTCTTT. It is translated as CASKIHPDRGGMNTEAFF.

This clone has more than one count but fewer than ten. The chain employs TRBV25-1 and TRBJ1-2; D unclear. Germline V lookup: CDR1 MGHDK, CDR2 SYGVNS. The V and J ends lost 4 bases and 2 bases respectively, with 11 bases between them. The CDR3 is 14 residues long. In nucleotides, the CDR3 is TGTGCCAGCAGTGCTGACTCCCGGAACTATGGCTACACCTTC. This encodes CASSADSRNYGYTF.

The rearrangement uses TRBV5-1 and TRBJ2-1; TRBD2 matches at 15 bases. In germline, CDR1 is SGHRS, CDR2 YFSETQ. This CDR3 is 19 amino acids long. V lost 3 bases, J lost 10 bases, and 17 bases stayed unmatched. For the CDR3, the DNA is TGCGCCAGCAGCTCCGGACTAGCGGGGGGGCCCTCTCTTCAATGGGAGCAGTTCTTC. This encodes CASSSGLAGGPSLQWEQFF.

The genes are TRBV19 and TRBJ1-2, with unresolved D. The CDR3 totals 14 residues. Germline loops: CDR1 LNHDA, CDR2 SQIVND (reference sequence). V lost 2 bases and J 7 bases, leaving 14 bases between the germline ends. As DNA, the CDR3 is TGTGCCAGTAGTATAACCCTACTCCGCGGTGGCTACACCTTC. Its protein product is CASSITLLRGGYTF. The full variable domain, completed using reference TRBV19 and TRBJ1-2, is DGGITQSPKYLFRKEGQNVTLSCEQNLNHDAMYWYRQDPGQGLRLIYYSQIVNDFQKGDIAEGYSVSREKKESFPLTVTSAQKNPTAFYLCASSITLLRGGYTFGSGTRLTVV.

The CDR3 here is CASSLESRPTYEQYF. DNA for the CDR3: TGTGCCAGCAGCTTAGAGTCGCGGCCGACCTACGAGCAGTACTTC. The chain uses TRBV13 and TRBJ2-7, with no clear D. The V and J ends lost 1 base and 2 bases respectively, with 12 bases between them. This CDR3 is built from 15 residues. The germline V gene encodes CDR1 PRHDT and CDR2 FYEKMQ (reference sequence).

The V and J genes are TRBV15 and TRBJ1-2, with a tentative D call TRBD1 (5 bases). The CDR3 length is 16 residues. Germline V gene data show CDR1 as LNHNV and CDR2 as YYDKDF (reference sequence). Trimming shortened V by 0 bases and J by 6 bases, and 17 bases separated the two germline ends. The CDR3 nucleotides read TGTGCCACCAGCAGAGATGGCGGGGACTCCGTCGATGGCTACACCTTC. This codes for CATSRDGGDSVDGYTF.

The chain recombines TRBV7-2 with TRBJ2-2; perhaps TRBD1 as D (5 bases). The V gene lost 1 base and the J gene lost 6 bases, with 12 bases spanning the gap. Germline values: CDR1 SGHTA, CDR2 FQGNSA. This CDR3 region has 15 residues. The CDR3, as DNA: TGTGCCAGCAGCTTAGAGTGGGGCGGATCCGGGGAGCTGTTTTTT. This encodes CASSLEWGGSGELFF.

As for this clone: Possible read error: a much larger clone is one base away. The CDR3 reads CASSYGGSNQPQHF. CDR3 coding DNA: TGTGCCAGCAGTTACGGGGGGAGCAATCAGCCCCAGCATTTT. The chain uses TRBV6-2 or TRBV6-3 and TRBJ1-5; D is perhaps TRBD1 (5 bases). The CDR3 contains 14 residues. V gave up 2 bases and J gave up 1 base, with 6 bases separating them. The germline gives CDR1 MNHEY, CDR2 SVGEGT.